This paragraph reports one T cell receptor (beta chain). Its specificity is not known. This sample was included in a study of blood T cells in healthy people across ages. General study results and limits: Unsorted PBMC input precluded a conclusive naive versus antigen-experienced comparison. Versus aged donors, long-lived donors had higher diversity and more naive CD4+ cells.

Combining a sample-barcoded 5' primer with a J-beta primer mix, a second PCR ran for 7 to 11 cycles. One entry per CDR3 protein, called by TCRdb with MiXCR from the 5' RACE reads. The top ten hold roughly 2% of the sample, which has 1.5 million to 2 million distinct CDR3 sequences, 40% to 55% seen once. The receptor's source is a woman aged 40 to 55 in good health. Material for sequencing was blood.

In DNA, the CDR3 is TGCGCCAGCAGCCAAGACAATCTGTTGCCAACGACCCAGTACTTC. It translates to CASSQDNLLPTTQYF. The V gene is TRBV4-3, the J gene TRBJ2-5; D uncertain. CDR1 is LGHNA and CDR2 is YSLEER in the germline V gene. This CDR3 is 15 amino acids long. V shed 0 bases and J shed 7 bases, with 15 bases lying between them.